Listed here are 7 T cell receptor beta chains from one sample, sequenced in a study of T cell responses to AZD1222 COVID-19 vaccine (dated by TCRdb to about 2021). The method behind the library was the immunoSEQ multiplex PCR assay. Here the immuneACCESS table is served through TCRdb, limited to in-frame sequences with V and J called. Missing clones are a known gap in these copies; in checked studies unresolved V genes cover under half, and the rest lacks a known reason. This sample comprises roughly 120,000 clones, roughly nine tenths of them detected only once. The ten most abundant clones make up 2.5% to 3% of the sample. The time point label of this sample denotes: about 28 days (+/-7) after the second vaccine dose. The sample in question was peripheral blood, obtained 28 days after the second AZD1222 dose. Every receptor here comes from an adult who received the AZD1222 COVID-19 vaccine.

The chain carries TRBV6-1 and TRBJ2-1; D is undetermined. The germline V gene has CDR1 MNHNS and CDR2 SASEGT. Trimming left V 2 bases short and J 0 bases short, with 14 bases between. The CDR3 sequence is 17 residues long. This CDR3 reads CASSELYPISSYNEQFF. In nucleotides, the CDR3 is TGTGCCAGCAGTGAACTGTACCCGATTAGCTCCTACAATGAGCAGTTCTTC.

In its sample, this clone was seen once. The rearrangement links TRBV3-1 (or the pseudogene TRBV3-2) to TRBJ1-6; D gene uncertain. Germline V lookup: CDR1 LGHDT, CDR2 YNNKEL (reference sequence). V lost 0 bases to trimming and J lost 0 bases, with 6 bases between them. CDR3 length equals 16 residues. The CDR3 reads CASSQERSSYNSPLHF. The CDR3 DNA sequence: TGTGCCAGCAGCCAAGAGCGGAGCTCCTATAATTCACCCCTCCACTTT.

The chain carries TRBV19 and TRBJ1-4, with D perhaps matching TRBD1 (5 bases). Germline lookup yields CDR1 LNHDA and CDR2 SQIVND (reference sequence). The CDR3 loop spans 15 amino acids. Trimming stripped 5 bases from V and 6 bases from J, with 16 bases between. The CDR3 sequence is CASSLEAQAYEKLFF. The CDR3 bases are TGTGCCAGTAGTTTGGAGGCACAGGCCTATGAAAAACTGTTTTTT.

The chain uses TRBV9 and TRBJ1-2, with 8 positions matching TRBD1. Trimming cost V 4 bases and J 6 bases; bases outside gene matches: 14. The V gene's germline CDR1 is SGDLS and CDR2 YYNGEE. The CDR3 length is 16 residues. The CDR3 region is CASSFRGDRTGHGYTF. The DNA of the CDR3 is TGTGCCAGCAGCTTCAGAGGTGACAGGACAGGGCATGGCTACACCTTC.

The chain has TRBV19 and TRBJ1-2; TRBD1 is a possible D gene (6 bases). The V gene lost 8 bases and the J gene lost 4 bases, with 20 bases spanning the gap. The CDR3 length is 15 residues. Germline V gene lookup returns CDR1 LNHDA and CDR2 SQIVND (reference sequence). CDR3 region: CASSDLARGAYGYTF. CDR3 in DNA: TGTGCCAGTTCCGATCTCGCCAGGGGAGCCTATGGCTACACCTTC.

This clone is labeled as medium-sized. The gene calls are TRBV28 and TRBJ1-6, with D possibly matching TRBD1 (5 bases). The CDR3 covers 16 residues. Trimming took 5 bases from V and 8 from J, leaving 19 bases between them. Germline V gene sequence: CDR1 MDHEN, CDR2 SYDVKM. In nucleotides, the CDR3 is TGTGCCAGCAGTCCTAGGTGGCAGGGACGCGATTCACCCCTCCACTTT. This encodes CASSPRWQGRDSPLHF. Filled out from reference TRBV28 and TRBJ1-6, the complete variable domain reads DVKVTQSSRYLVKRTGEKVFLECVQDMDHENMFWYRQDPGLGLRLIYFSYDVKMKEKGDIPEGYSVSREKKERFSLILESASTNQTSMYLCASSPRWQGRDSPLHFGNGTRLTVT.

This clone turned up a few times. This chain uses TRBV4-3 with TRBJ1-4; TRBD1 is a possible D gene (5 bases). CDR3 size: 16 residues. V was shortened by 0 bases and J by 7 bases, with 15 bases between the two germline ends. The germline V gene encodes CDR1 LGHNA and CDR2 YSLEER. The CDR3 DNA reads as TGCGCCAGCAGCCAAGAGTACGGGGCTCGAGGTGAAAAACTGTTTTTT. Protein product: CASSQEYGARGEKLFF.